This record looks at one T cell receptor (beta chain) sequence and its context. Its antigen remains unidentified. The record has no base qualities; no much larger clone is one base away. This specimen comes from a study of CD8 T cells in Susac syndrome (dated by TCRdb to the late 2010s). General notes on the study: Among the Susac syndrome patients who were sequenced, clinically active disease was present in about six and clinical remission was observed in about eight. At blood withdrawal, Susac syndrome patients were therapy-naive, treated with corticosteroids (with IVIg additionally given to some), or treated with IVIg alone. Repertoire sequencing was used to test whether CD8+ T cell activation and differentiation in Susac syndrome was antigen driven.

High-throughput TCR beta sequencing profiled peripheral blood CD8+ and CD4+ T cells from healthy donors, Susac syndrome patients and multiple sclerosis patients. Susac syndrome patients met recently defined diagnostic criteria for definite or probable disease. CD8+ TEMRA cells were enriched by FACS, while bulk CD8+ and CD4+ T cells were purified by magnetic negative isolation. Blood was drawn into EDTA tubes, processed within 24 hours, and PBMCs were isolated by density gradient centrifugation. PBMCs intended for TCR sequencing were cryopreserved in liquid nitrogen and thawed later in a water bath at 37 degrees C. Purity of sorted or isolated CD4+, CD8+ and CD8+ TEMRA cells was at least 90%. V sheds 0 bases and J sheds 13 bases, leaving 14 bases between their ends. From the germline V gene, CDR1 is SGDLS and CDR2 is YYNGEE. Spanning cysteine to phenylalanine, the CDR3 consists of 13 amino acids. Left in the record is the CDR3 DNA by itself, 39 bases read in frame from the first base.

RNA was extracted using the RNeasy kit, and about 0.45 to 1 microgram was reverse transcribed with random hexamers. The immunoSEQ multiplex PCR assay, covering 54 Vbeta and 13 Jbeta segments, was used to amplify TCR beta CDR3 regions. Bias from PCR amplification was corrected by using a synthetic template baseline for primer optimization and for computational correction. In the source study's methods: Reads were assigned to V, D and J genes according to IMGT and analyzed in immunoSEQ Analyzer, with only productive sequences retained. Clonality was computed as one minus Shannon entropy normalized by log2 of the number of productive unique sequences. Public and private clones were assessed among the 100 most prevalent clones of each patient and control. Clones were defined as Susac-specific when absent from the healthy and MS cohorts, from 1,000 to 1,100 published viral clones and from other ImmuneACCESS disease sequences. TCRdb cleaned the public reads at Q25 with fastp, built clones with MiXCR and kept in-frame beta chains. Here each entry gathers all rows of one CDR3 protein and keeps the most common genes and DNA. It is TCRdb's table, rather than the study itself, that gives the V and J calls and clone size. This sample gives 240,000 or so distinct CDR3 sequences in total; about 95% of them show up just once. Together, the top ten hold approximately 0.094% of the sample.

Broad study findings and their caveats: The CD4+ T cell repertoire of patients with Susac syndrome showed no detectable clonal expansion. The number of individuals in the TCR sequencing and HLA analysis was acknowledged as relatively small.

Sequencing was carried out using CD4+ T cells from PBMCs. This TCR derives from a human donor with Susac syndrome. The chain is made from TRBV9 and TRBJ2-4; TRBD2 is a weak D gene call, 6 bases matching. The nucleotide sequence is TGTGCCAGCAGCGTAGCCCAAAGGGACTCACAGTACTTC. Its coded protein is CASSVAQRDSQYF.